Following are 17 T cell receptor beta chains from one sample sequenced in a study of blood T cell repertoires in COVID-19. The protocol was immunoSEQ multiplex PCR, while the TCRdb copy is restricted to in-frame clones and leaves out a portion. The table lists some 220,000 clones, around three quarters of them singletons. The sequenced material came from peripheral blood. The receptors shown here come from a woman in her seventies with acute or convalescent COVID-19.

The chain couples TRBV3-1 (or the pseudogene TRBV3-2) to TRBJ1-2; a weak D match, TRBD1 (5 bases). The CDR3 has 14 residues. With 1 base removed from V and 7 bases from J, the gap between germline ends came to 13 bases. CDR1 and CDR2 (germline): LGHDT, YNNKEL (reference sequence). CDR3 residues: CASSQAQGSGGYTF. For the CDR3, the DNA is TGTGCCAGCAGCCAAGCCCAGGGAAGTGGTGGCTACACCTTC.

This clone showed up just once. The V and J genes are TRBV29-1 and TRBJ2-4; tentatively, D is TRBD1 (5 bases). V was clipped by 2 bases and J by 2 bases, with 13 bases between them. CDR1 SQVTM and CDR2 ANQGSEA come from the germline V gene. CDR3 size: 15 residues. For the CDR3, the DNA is TGCAGCGTTGAAAAAAGGGGCGCGACCAAAAACATTCAGTACTTC. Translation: CSVEKRGATKNIQYF.

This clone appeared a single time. This chain's CDR3 is CASSRDWTSGPYEQYF. As DNA, the CDR3 is TGTGCCAGCAGCCGGGATTGGACTAGCGGCCCCTACGAGCAGTACTTC. The rearrangement uses TRBV5-6 and TRBJ2-7; 10 nucleotides agree with TRBD2. V shed 4 bases, J shed 2 bases, and the junction held 9 bases outside the gene matches. There are 16 residues in the CDR3. From germline, CDR1 is SGHDT and CDR2 YYEEEE.

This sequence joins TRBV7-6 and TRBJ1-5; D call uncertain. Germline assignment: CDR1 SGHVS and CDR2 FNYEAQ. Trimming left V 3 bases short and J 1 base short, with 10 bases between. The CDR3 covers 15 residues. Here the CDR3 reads CASSLGDGSNQPQHF. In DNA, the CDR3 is TGTGCCAGCAGCTTGGGAGACGGGAGCAATCAGCCCCAGCATTTT.

CDR3 residues: CASNPQGAPYNEQFF. CDR3 nucleotides: TGTGCCAGCAATCCACAGGGGGCCCCCTACAATGAGCAGTTCTTC. The chain couples TRBV6-5 to TRBJ2-1, with 9 bases aligning to TRBD1. The V segment lost 7 bases and the J segment 2 bases; nucleotides outside the gene matches: 6. The V gene's germline CDR1 is MNHEY and CDR2 SVGAGI. This CDR3 has 15 amino acids.

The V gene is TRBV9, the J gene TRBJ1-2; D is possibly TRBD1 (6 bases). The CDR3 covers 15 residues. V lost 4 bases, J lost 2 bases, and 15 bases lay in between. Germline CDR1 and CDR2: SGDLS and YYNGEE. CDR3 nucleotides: TGTGCCAGCAGCCCCTCAGGGGACGGAAACTATGGCTACACCTTC. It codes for CASSPSGDGNYGYTF.

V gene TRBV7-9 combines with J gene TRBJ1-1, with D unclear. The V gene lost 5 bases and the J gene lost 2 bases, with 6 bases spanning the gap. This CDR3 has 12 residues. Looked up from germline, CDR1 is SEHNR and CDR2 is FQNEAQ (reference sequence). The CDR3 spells CASSPPNTEAFF. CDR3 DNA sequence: TGTGCCAGCAGCCCCCCTAACACTGAAGCTTTCTTT. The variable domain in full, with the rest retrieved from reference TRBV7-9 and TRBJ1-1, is DTGVSQNPRHKITKRGQNVTFRCDPISEHNRLYWYRQTLGQGPEFLTYFQNEAQLEKSRLLSDRFSAERPKGSFSTLEIQRTEQGDSAMYLCASSPPNTEAFFGQGTRLTVV.

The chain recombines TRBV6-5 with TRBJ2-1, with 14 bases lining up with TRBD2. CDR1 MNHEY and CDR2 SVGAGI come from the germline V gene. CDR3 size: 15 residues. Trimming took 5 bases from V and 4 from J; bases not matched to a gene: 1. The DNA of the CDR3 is TGTGCCAGCAGTAGGACTAGCGGGGGGTACAATGAGCAGTTCTTC. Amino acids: CASSRTSGGYNEQFF.

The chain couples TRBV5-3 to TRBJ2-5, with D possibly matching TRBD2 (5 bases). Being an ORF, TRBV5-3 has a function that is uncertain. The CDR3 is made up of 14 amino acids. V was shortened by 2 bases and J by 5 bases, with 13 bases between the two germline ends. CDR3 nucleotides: TGTGCCAGAAGCTTAGGAAAGGGCGGGGAGACCCAGTACTTC. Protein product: CARSLGKGGETQYF.

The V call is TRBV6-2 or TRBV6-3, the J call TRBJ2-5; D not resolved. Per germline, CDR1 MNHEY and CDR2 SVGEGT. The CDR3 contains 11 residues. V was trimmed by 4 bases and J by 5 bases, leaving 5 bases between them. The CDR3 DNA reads TGTGCCAGCAGTTTGAGGGAGACCCAGTACTTC. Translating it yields CASSLRETQYF.

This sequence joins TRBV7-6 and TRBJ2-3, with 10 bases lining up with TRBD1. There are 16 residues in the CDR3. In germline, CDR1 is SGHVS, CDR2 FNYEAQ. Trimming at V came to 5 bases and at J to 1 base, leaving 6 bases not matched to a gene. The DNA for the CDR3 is TGTGCCAGCAGCCCTACGGGGACAGGGGGCACAGATACGCAGTATTTT. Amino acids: CASSPTGTGGTDTQYF. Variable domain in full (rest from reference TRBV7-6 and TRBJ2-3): GAGVSQSPRYKVTKRGQDVALRCDPISGHVSLYWYRQALGQGPEFLTYFNYEAQQDKSGLPNDRFSAERPEGSISTLTIQRTEQRDSAMYRCASSPTGTGGTDTQYFGPGTRLTVL.

The CDR3 reads CASSLGGATANEKLFF. Here the CDR3 DNA reads TGTGCCAGCAGCCTTGGGGGGGCGACCGCTAATGAAAAACTGTTTTTT. The chain combines TRBV3-1 (or the pseudogene TRBV3-2) with TRBJ1-4; a weak D match, TRBD1 (6 bases). The CDR3 runs to 16 residues. V lost 4 bases and J lost 3, with 15 bases in between. The germline V gene has CDR1 LGHDT and CDR2 YNNKEL (reference sequence).

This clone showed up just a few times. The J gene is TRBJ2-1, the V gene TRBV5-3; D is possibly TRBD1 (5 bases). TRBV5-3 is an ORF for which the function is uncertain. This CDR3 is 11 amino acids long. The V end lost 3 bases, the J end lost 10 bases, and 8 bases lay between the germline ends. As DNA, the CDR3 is TGTGCCAGAAGCTCAAAGGGGGAGCAGTTCTTC. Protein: CARSSKGEQFF.

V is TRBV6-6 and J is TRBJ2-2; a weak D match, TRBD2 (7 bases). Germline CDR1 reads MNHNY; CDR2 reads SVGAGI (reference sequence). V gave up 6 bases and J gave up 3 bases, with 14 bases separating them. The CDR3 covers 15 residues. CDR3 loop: CASSPTGRDTGELFF. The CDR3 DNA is TGTGCCAGCAGCCCTACAGGGAGGGACACCGGGGAGCTGTTTTTT.

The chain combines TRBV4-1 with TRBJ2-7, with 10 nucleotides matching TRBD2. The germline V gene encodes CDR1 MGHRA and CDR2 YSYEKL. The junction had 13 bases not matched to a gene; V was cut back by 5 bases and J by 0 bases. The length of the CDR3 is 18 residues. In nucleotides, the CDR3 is TGCGCCAGCAGCGAAGGACGGCTAGCGGGGGTTCTCTCCTACGAGCAGTACTTC. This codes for CASSEGRLAGVLSYEQYF.

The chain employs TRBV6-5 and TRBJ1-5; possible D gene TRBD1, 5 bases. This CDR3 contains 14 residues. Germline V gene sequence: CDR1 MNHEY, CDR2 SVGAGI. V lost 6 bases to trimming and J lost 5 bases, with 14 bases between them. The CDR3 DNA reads TGTGCCAGCAGCGGAAACCGGGACTATCAGCCCCAGCATTTT. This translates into CASSGNRDYQPQHF.

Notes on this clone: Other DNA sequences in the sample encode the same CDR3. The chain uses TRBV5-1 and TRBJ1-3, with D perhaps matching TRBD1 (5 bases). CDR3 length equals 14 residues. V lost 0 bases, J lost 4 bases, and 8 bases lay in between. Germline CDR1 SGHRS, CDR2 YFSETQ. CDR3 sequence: CASSLDRSGNTIYF. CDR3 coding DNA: TGCGCCAGCAGCTTGGACAGGTCAGGAAACACCATATATTTT.